The entry below describes one TCR beta chain. This sample was included in a study of blood T cell repertoires in COVID-19. CDR3 size: 23 residues. V lost 0 bases, J lost 7 bases, and 27 bases stayed unmatched. Germline V gene data show CDR1 as LGHDT and CDR2 as YNNKEL (reference sequence). Generated by immunoSEQ multiplex PCR, the TCRdb table keeps only in-frame clones and is missing some. The sample records more than 300,000 clones, about 82% being singletons. Sample: peripheral blood. The receptor was isolated from a woman in her forties or fifties with acute or convalescent COVID-19. The V call is TRBV3-1 (or the pseudogene TRBV3-2), the J call TRBJ2-1, with 10 bases matching TRBD2. This CDR3 reads CASSQDGAKASGSERAWCNEQFF. The CDR3 nucleotides are TGTGCCAGCAGCCAAGACGGGGCGAAGGCTAGCGGGAGTGAGCGGGCTTGGTGTAATGAGCAGTTCTTC.